This T cell receptor (beta chain) stems from a study of radiation and T cells in renal cell carcinoma. Findings and limits, study-wide: Top tumor clonotypes rose in blood 2 weeks post-radiation, then contracted.

In germline, CDR1 is SGHRS, CDR2 YFSETQ. V trimming: 0 bases; J trimming: 4 bases; junction bases outside the gene matches: 6. The CDR3 is 16 residues long. The time point denotes: blood 2 weeks post-SBRT. As to treatment: 15 Gy SBRT to primary tumor, nephrectomy 4 weeks later. The tumor was a clear cell renal cell carcinoma. TCRdb's copy holds only in-frame clones and misses some; the assay was immunoSEQ multiplex PCR. The data contain some 120,000 clones, more than 80% of them singletons. This clone was observed a single time. Its antigen is not known. This rearrangement joins TRBV5-1 to TRBJ2-1, with 8 bases that match TRBD1. The receptor was derived from a woman in her sixties with renal cell carcinoma. This specimen consisted of blood, obtained from a patient whose treatment included radiotherapy and nephrectomy. The CDR3 is CASSLDGTGPYNEQFF. As DNA, the CDR3 is TGCGCCAGCAGCTTGGACGGGACAGGACCTTACAATGAGCAGTTCTTC.